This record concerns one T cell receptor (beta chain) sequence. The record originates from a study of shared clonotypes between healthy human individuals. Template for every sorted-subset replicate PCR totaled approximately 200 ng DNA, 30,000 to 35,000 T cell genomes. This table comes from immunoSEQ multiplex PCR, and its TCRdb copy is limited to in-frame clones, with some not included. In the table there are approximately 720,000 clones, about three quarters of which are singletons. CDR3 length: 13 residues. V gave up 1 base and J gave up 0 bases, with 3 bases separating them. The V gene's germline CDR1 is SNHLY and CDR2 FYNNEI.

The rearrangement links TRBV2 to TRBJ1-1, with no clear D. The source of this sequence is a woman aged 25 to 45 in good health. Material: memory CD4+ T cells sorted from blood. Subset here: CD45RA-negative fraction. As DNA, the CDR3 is TGTGCCAGCAGTGAAGAGATGAACACTGAAGCTTTCTTT. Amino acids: CASSEEMNTEAFF.